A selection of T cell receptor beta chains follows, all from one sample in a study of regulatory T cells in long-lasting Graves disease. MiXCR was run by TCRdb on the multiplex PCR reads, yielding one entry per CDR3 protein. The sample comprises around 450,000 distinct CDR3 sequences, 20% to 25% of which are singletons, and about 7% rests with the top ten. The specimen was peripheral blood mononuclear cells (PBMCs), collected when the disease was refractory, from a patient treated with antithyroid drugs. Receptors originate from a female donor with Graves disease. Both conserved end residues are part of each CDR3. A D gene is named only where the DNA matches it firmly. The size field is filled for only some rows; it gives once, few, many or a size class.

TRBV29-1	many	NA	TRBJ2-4	CSVAARVSNIQYF	TGCAGCGTTGCGGCTAGGGTGTCGAACATTCAGTACTTC
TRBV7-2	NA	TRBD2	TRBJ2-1	CASSSQPGLAGDNEQFF	TGTGCCAGCAGCTCCCAACCGGGACTAGCGGGCGACAATGAGCAGTTCTTC
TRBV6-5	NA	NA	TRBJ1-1	CASNYRDKNTEAFF	TGTGCCAGCAATTACCGGGACAAGAACACTGAAGCTTTCTTT
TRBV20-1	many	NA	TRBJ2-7	CSALVPQDSYEQYF	TGCAGTGCCTTAGTCCCACAGGACTCCTACGAGCAGTACTTC
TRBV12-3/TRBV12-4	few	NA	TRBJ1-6	CASSFSGNSPLHF	TGTGCCAGCAGTTTCTCGGGGAATTCACCCCTCCACTTT
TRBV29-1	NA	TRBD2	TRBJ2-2	CSVDGGFRTGELFF	TGCAGCGTTGACGGGGGGTTCCGGACCGGGGAGCTGTTTTTT
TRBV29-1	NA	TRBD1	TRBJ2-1	CSVEPGTGANEQFF	TGCAGCGTTGAACCCGGGACAGGGGCCAATGAGCAGTTCTTC
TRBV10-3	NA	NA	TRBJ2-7	CAISESAATYEQYF	TGTGCCATCAGTGAGTCGGCAGCCACCTACGAGCAGTACTTC
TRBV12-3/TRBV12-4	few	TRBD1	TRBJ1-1	CASSLVARGPPEAFF	TGTGCCAGCAGTTTAGTGGCCAGGGGGCCCCCTGAAGCTTTCTTT
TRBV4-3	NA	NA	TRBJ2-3	CASSQDESGSTDTQYF	TGCGCCAGCAGCCAAGATGAGAGCGGTAGCACAGATACGCAGTATTTT
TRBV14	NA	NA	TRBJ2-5	CASSQGLGNPTSETQYF	TGTGCCAGCAGCCAAGGGCTTGGGAACCCGACCTCAGAGACCCAGTACTTC
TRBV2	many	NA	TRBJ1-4	CASSNSDSEKLFF	TGTGCCAGCAGTAACTCCGACAGTGAAAAACTGTTTTTT
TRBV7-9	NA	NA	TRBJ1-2	CASSSTGLYNYGYTF	TGTGCCAGCAGCTCCACAGGCCTATATAACTATGGCTACACCTTC
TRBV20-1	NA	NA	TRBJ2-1	CSARDRRVFEGRPYNEQFF	TGCAGTGCTAGAGACAGACGGGTATTTGAGGGCCGCCCCTACAATGAGCAGTTCTTC
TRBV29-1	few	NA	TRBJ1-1	CSVEQGDTEAFF	TGCAGCGTTGAACAGGGAGACACTGAAGCTTTCTTT
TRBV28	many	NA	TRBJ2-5	CASSLYSLLGETQYF	TGTGCCAGCAGTTTATACAGTTTATTGGGAGAGACCCAGTACTTC
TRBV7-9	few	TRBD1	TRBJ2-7	CASSAPDRAYEQYF	TGTGCCAGCAGCGCCCCGGACAGGGCTTACGAGCAGTACTTC
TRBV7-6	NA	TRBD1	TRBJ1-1	CASSLNRGLGTEAFF	TGTGCCAGCAGCTTAAACAGGGGCTTGGGCACTGAAGCTTTCTTT
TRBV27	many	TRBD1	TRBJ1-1	CASSLFQGASTEAFF	TGTGCCAGCAGTTTGTTTCAGGGGGCAAGCACTGAAGCTTTCTTT
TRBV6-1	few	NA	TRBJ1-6	CASSETTRVERNSPLHF	TGTGCCAGCAGTGAAACGACAAGGGTGGAACGTAATTCACCCCTCCACTTT
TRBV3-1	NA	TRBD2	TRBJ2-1	CASSPGTSGGGEQFF	TGTGCCAGCAGCCCCGGGACTAGCGGGGGAGGTGAGCAGTTCTTC
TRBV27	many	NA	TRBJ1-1	CATGLGGFRTEAFF	TGTGCCACCGGGCTCGGGGGTTTTAGGACTGAAGCTTTCTTT
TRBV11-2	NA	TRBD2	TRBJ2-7	CASSFHSSGPDYEQYF	TGTGCCAGCAGCTTCCATTCTAGCGGGCCGGACTACGAGCAGTACTTC
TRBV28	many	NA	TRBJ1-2	CASSPGARGGYTF	TGTGCCAGCAGTCCGGGGGCCAGGGGCGGCTACACCTTC
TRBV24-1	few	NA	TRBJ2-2	CATSDPHDASLGTGELFF	TGTGCCACCAGTGACCCCCACGACGCCTCTTTAGGTACCGGGGAGCTGTTTTTT
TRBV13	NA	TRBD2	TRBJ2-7	CASSVAGWLDEQYF	TGTGCCAGCAGCGTAGCGGGGTGGCTCGACGAGCAGTACTTC
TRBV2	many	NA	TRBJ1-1	CASSPQLTEAFF	TGTGCCAGCAGTCCACAGCTCACTGAAGCTTTCTTT
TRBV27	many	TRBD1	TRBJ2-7	CASSTQGEQYF	TGTGCCAGCAGTACACAGGGGGAGCAGTACTTC
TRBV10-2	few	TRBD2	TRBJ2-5	CASSDDQLAGGQETQYF	TGCGCCAGCAGTGACGATCAACTAGCGGGAGGCCAAGAGACCCAGTACTTC
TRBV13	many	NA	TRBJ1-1	CASSLAQGLTEAFF	TGTGCCAGCAGCTTAGCGCAGGGGTTGACTGAAGCTTTCTTT
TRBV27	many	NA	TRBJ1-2	CASSWDGNRGGYTF	TGTGCCAGCAGTTGGGACGGAAATCGTGGTGGCTACACCTTC
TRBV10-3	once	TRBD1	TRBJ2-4	CAISEEGALGNIQYF	TGTGCCATCAGTGAGGAGGGGGCCTTGGGAAACATTCAGTACTTC
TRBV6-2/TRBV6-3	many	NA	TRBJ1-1	CASSPGSPNTEAFF	TGTGCCAGCAGCCCAGGAAGCCCGAACACTGAAGCTTTCTTT
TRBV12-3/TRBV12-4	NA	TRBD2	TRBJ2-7	CASSPSTSGRYEQYF	TGTGCCAGCAGTCCGTCGACTAGCGGGAGATACGAGCAGTACTTC
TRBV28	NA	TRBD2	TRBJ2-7	CASSFLLELAGLEGYHYEQYF	TGTGCCAGCAGTTTCCTCCTCGAACTAGCGGGGTTAGAAGGATATCACTACGAGCAGTACTTC
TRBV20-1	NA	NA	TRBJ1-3	CSARVGSTSGNTIYF	TGCAGTGCTAGAGTCGGCAGTACCTCTGGAAACACCATATATTTT
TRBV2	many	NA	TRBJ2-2	CASTPNTGELFF	TGTGCCAGCACGCCGAACACCGGGGAGCTGTTTTTT
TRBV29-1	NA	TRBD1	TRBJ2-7	CSVEDQGQGDEQYF	TGCAGCGTTGAAGATCAGGGACAGGGGGACGAGCAGTACTTC
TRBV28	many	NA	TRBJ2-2	CASIEHLNTGELFF	TGTGCCAGCATTGAACACCTGAACACCGGGGAGCTGTTTTTT
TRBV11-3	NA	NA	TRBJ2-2	CASSLAGGHSNTGELFF	TGTGCCAGCAGCCTTGCGGGCGGGCACTCGAACACCGGGGAGCTGTTTTTT
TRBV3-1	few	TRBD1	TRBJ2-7	CASSQGWVRGSEQYF	TGTGCCAGCAGCCAAGGTTGGGTCAGGGGGAGCGAGCAGTACTTC